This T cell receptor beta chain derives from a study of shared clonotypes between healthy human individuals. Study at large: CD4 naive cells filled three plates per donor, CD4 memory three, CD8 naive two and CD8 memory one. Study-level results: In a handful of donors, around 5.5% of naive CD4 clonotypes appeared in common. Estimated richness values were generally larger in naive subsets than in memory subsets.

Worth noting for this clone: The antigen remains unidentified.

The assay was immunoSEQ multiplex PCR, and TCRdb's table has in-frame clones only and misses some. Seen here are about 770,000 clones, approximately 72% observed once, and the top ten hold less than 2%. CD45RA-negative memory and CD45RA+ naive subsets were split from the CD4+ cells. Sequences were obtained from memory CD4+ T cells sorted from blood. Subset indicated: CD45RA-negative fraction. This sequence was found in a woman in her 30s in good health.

The CDR3 nucleotides are TGTGCCAGCAGTTACCATGGCGGATTCATGAACACTGAAGCTTTCTTT. This encodes CASSYHGGFMNTEAFF. V gene TRBV6-5 combines with J gene TRBJ1-1; no definite D call. The germline V and J ends were trimmed by 2 bases and 0 bases, with 13 bases remaining between them. Germline CDR1 MNHEY, CDR2 SVGAGI. CDR3 length: 16 amino acids.